This T cell receptor beta chain was captured by sequencing in a study of cytomegalovirus exposure and HLA in healthy donors listed by TCRdb under 2017. Background on the whole study: The roughly 670 repertoires of the first cohort and the 120 or so validation repertoires were produced on the same platform, according to a later analysis. The aim of the study was to test whether cataloging public T cell receptors could identify signatures of past pathogen exposure. Besides the first cohort of hundreds of subjects, a separate validation cohort made up of roughly 120 different subjects was used. The study combined high-throughput TCR immunosequencing, statistical association of individual TCRs with disease status, and machine learning to predict cytomegalovirus infection status. Study-level results and caveats: A few of the identified cytomegalovirus-associated TCR beta chains were confirmed in vitro to be specific for cytomegalovirus antigens. Across donors, most TCR sequences were observed very rarely, whereas some public TCRs were present in many individuals. The validation cohort had no HLA typing available for a later analysis, so co-occurrence within that cohort was assessed over all 120 or so repertoires. Subsequent analysis determined that TCRs grouped into clusters in the first cohort also showed a tendency toward co-occurrence across the roughly 110 validation repertoires, and about 94% of cluster scores exceeded 0. The study listed 164 TCR beta chains as associated with cytomegalovirus. Cytomegalovirus status was reported to be diagnosed by the classifier with high specificity and sensitivity in both the original and validation cohorts. According to the authors, the approach could potentially be generalized to other disease states and immunological phenotypes.

A remark on this clone: It has no known antigen specificity. Base qualities were left out, and no much larger clone turns up one base away.

The donors belonged to the validation cohort of around 110 subjects, which was separate from the approximately 700-subject first cohort. The CDR3, from cysteine to phenylalanine, totals 12 residues. The kept DNA is CDR3 alone, 36 bases in frame from the first base. As encoded in the germline V gene, CDR1 is SNHLY while CDR2 is FYNNEI. V gives up 9 bases and J gives up 5 bases, and the segment between their germline ends measures 13 bases. Libraries came from the immunoSEQ multiplex PCR assay. The study's own analysis went as follows. A statistical classification framework was built to diagnose cytomegalovirus status from the catalog of TCR beta chain sequences. Held by TCRdb, this immuneACCESS table contains in-frame sequences only and omits some clones. Under half of the omission traces to an unresolved V gene where checked; the cause of the rest is unknown. The V and J calls and the clone size are those of that table, but D and trimming were determined from the DNA. This sample lists approximately 100,000 clones; about 90% were detected once. The ten top clones hold around 6.3% of the sample.

This receptor was taken from a man in his late teens or twenties in good health and CMV-seropositive. Sequenced sample: PBMCs. Rearrangement joined TRBV2 to TRBJ2-5, and possibly TRBD2, on 5 matching bases. The CDR3 region has the sequence CASGLLGETQYF. The DNA sequence reads TGTGCCAGTGGACTCCTGGGGGAGACCCAGTACTTC.